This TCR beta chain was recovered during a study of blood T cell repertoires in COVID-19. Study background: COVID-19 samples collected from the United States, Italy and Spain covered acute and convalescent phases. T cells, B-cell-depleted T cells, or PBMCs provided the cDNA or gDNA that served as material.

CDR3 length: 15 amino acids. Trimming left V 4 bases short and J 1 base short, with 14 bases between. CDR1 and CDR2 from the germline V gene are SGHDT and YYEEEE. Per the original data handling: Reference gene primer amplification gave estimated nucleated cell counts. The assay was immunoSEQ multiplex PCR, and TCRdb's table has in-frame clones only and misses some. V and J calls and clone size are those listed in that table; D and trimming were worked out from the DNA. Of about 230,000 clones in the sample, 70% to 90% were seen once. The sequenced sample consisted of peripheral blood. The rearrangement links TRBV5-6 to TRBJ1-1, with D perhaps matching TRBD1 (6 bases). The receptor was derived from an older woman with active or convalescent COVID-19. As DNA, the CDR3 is TGTGCCAGCAGCCCATTACAGGGTTCGAACACTGAAGCTTTCTTT. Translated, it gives CASSPLQGSNTEAFF.